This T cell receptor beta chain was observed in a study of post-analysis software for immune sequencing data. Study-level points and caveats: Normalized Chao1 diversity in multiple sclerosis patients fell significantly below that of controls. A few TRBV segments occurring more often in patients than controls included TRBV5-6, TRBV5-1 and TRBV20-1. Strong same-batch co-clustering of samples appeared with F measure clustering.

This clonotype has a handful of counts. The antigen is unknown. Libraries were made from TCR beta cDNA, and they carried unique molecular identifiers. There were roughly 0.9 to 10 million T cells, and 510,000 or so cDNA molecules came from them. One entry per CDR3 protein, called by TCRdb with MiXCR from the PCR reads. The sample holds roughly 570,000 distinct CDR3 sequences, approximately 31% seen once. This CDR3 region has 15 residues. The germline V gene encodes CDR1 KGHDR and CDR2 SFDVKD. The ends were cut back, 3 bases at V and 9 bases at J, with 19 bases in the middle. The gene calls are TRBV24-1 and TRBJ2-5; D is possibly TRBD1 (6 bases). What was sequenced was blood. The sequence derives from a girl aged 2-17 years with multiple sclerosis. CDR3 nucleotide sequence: TGTGCCACCAGTGATCCCACCGGGGACAACTCTTCCCAGTACTTC. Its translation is CATSDPTGDNSSQYF.